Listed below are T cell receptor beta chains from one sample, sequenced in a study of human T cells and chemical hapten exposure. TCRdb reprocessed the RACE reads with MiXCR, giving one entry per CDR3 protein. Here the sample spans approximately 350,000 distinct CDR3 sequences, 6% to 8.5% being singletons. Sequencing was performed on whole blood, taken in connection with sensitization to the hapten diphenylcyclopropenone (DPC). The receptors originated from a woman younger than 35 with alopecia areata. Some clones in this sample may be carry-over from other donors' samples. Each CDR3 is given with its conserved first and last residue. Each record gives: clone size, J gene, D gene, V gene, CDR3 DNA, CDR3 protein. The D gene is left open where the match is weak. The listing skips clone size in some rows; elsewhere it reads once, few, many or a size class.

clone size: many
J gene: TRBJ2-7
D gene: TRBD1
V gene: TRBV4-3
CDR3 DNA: TGCGCCAGCAGCCAAGAGGGACCGGGACAGGGGTTCAACGAGCAGTACTTC
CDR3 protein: CASSQEGPGQGFNEQYF

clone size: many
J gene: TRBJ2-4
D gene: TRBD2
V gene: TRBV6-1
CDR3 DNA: TGTGCCAGCAGTCGCAACACCGGGGGGTCGGGAAACATTCAGTACTTC
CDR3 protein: CASSRNTGGSGNIQYF

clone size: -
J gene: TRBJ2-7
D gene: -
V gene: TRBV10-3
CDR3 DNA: TGTGCCATCAGTGGGACAGCGGGACACTACGAGCAGTACTTC
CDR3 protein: CAISGTAGHYEQYF

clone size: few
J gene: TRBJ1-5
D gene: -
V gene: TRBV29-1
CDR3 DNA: TGCAGCGAGGTCCGGCCCAATCAGCCCCAGCATTTT
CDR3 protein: CSEVRPNQPQHF

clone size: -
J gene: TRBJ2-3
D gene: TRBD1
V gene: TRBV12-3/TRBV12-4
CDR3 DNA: TGTGCCAGCACTTTACAGGGGGAAACAGATACGCAGTATTTT
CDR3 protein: CASTLQGETDTQYF

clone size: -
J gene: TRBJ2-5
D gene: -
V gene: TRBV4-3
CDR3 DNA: TGCGCCAGCAGCCAAGATAACAATGATTTGGAGACCCAGTACTTC
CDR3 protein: CASSQDNNDLETQYF

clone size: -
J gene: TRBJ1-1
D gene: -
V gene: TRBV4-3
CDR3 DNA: TGCGCCAGCAGCCAAGAAAAGGGGAAGAGAACTGAAGCTTTCTTT
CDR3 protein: CASSQEKGKRTEAFF

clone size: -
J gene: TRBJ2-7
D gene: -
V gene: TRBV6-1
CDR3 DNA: TGTGCCAGCAGTGAAGGACCGGGCCCGCGGTACGAGCAGTACTTC
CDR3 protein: CASSEGPGPRYEQYF

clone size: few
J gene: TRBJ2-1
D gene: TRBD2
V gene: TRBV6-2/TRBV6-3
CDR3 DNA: TGTGCCAGCAGCACCAGCGGGGGGGGATACAATGAGCAGTTCTTC
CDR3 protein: CASSTSGGGYNEQFF

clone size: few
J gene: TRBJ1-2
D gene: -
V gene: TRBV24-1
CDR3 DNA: TGTGCCACCAGTGAGACAGGTACCCTTGGCTACACCTTC
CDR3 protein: CATSETGTLGYTF

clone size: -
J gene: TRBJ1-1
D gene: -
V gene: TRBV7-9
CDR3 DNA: TGTGCCAGCAGCTTAGTTGGGGGAGGTTTTATGACTGAAGCTTTCTTT
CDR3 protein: CASSLVGGGFMTEAFF

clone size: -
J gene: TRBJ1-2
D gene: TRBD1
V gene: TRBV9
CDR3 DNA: TGTGCCAGCAGCGCGGGGACAGCGGTTAACTATGGCTACACCTTC
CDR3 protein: CASSAGTAVNYGYTF

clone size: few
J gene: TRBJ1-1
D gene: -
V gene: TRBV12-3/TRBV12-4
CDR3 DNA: TGTGCCAGCAGTTTCTTCGGTGAGAACACTGAAGCTTTCTTT
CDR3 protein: CASSFFGENTEAFF

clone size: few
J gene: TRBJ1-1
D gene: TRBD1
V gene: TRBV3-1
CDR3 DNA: TGTGCCAGCAGCCAAGAGGACAGGGTCCTAACTGAAGCTTTCTTT
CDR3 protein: CASSQEDRVLTEAFF

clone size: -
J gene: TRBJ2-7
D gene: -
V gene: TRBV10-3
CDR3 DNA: TGTGCCATCCTACGTTCTGATTCCTACGAGCAGTACTTC
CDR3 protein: CAILRSDSYEQYF

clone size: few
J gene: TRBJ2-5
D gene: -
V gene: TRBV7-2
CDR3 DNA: TGTGCCAGCAGCCTCAACGGGGGCAGAGAGACCCAGTACTTC
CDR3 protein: CASSLNGGRETQYF

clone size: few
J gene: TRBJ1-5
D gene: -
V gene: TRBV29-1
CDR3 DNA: TGCAGCGTTGGATCGGGGAGCTTCAATCAGCCCCAGCATTTT
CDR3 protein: CSVGSGSFNQPQHF

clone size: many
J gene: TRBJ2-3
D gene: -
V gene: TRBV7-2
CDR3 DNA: TGTGCCAGCAGCTTACCTGAGGGGCCCCTCACAGATACGCAGTATTTT
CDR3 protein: CASSLPEGPLTDTQYF

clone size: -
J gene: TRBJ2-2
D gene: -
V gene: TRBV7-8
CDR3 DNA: TGTGCCAGCAGCCTAAACTTTAAAACTGAGACCGGGGAGCTGTTTTTT
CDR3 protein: CASSLNFKTETGELFF

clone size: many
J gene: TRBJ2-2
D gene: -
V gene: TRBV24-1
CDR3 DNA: TGTGCCACCAGTGATCCTGGACCATCGAACACCGGGGAGCTGTTTTTT
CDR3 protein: CATSDPGPSNTGELFF

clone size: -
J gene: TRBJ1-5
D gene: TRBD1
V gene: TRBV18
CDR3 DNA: TGTGCCAGCTCACCATTTCCCGGACAGGGGGGGGATCAGCCCCAGCATTTT
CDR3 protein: CASSPFPGQGGDQPQHF

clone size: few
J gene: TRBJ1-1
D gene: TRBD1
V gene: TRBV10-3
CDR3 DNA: TGTGCCACGACAGGGGGCGATGGCACTGAAGCTTTCTTT
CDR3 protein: CATTGGDGTEAFF

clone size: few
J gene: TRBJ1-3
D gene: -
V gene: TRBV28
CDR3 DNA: TGTGCCAGCAGTTTTGTGGCCCTTGGGGGAAACACCATATATTTT
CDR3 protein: CASSFVALGGNTIYF

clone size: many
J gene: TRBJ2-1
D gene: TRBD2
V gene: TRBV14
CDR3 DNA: TGTGCCAGCAGCCAAGTGGGGCGGGGGAATGAGCAGTTCTTC
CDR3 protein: CASSQVGRGNEQFF

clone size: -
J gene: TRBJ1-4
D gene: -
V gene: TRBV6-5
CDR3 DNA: TGTGCCAGCAGTTCTGGAACGATGGGAAAACTGTTTTTT
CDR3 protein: CASSSGTMGKLFF

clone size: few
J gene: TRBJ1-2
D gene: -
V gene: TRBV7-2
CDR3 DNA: TGTGCCAGCAGCCCCCGGGACACTGATTTTTATGGCTACACCTTC
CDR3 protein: CASSPRDTDFYGYTF

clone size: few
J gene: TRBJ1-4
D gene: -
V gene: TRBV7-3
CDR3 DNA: TGTGCCAGCAGCTTCAGGGCTAATGAAAAACTGTTTTTT
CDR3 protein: CASSFRANEKLFF

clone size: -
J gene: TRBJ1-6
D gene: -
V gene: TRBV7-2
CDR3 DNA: TGTGCCAGCAGCCGTAGTCAGGGGAGCTCCTATAATTCACCCCTCCACTTT
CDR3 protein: CASSRSQGSSYNSPLHF

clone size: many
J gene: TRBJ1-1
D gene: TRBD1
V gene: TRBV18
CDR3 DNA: TGTGCCAGCTCACCGGGACAGGGAAGCGACACTGAAGCTTTCTTT
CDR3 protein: CASSPGQGSDTEAFF

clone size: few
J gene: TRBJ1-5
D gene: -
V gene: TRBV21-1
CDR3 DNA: TGTGCCAGCAGCAAAGCGCTTCTTCGAAGGACAGGACATTCTAGCAATCAGCCCCAGCATTTT
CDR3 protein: CASSKALLRRTGHSSNQPQHF

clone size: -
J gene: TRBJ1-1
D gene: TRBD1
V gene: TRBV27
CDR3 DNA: TGTGCCAGCAGTTTTTGGACAGGTGGGGGAGAAGCTTTCTTT
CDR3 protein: CASSFWTGGGEAFF

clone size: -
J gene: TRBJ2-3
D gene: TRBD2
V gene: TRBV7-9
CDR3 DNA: TGTGCCAGCAGCTTAGGTCGGGGGGGCCATCCCGGCACAGATACGCAGTATTTT
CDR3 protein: CASSLGRGGHPGTDTQYF

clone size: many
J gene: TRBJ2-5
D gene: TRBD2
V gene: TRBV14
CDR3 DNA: TGTGCCAGCAGCCAAGATACCCGACGGCGGGGGTCGTACCAAGAGACCCAGTACTTC
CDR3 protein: CASSQDTRRRGSYQETQYF

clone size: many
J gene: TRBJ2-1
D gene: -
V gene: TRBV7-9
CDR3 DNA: TGTGCCAGCAGCGTGTACAATGAGCAGTTCTTC
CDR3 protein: CASSVYNEQFF

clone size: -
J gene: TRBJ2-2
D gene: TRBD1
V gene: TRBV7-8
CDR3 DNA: TGTGCCACTAGGACAGGGGCGGACACCGGGGAGCTGTTTTTT
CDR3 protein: CATRTGADTGELFF

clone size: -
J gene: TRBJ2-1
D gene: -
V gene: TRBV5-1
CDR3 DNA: TGCGCCAGCAGCTTCACGTTGATTGGGGGCGAGCAGTTCTTC
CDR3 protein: CASSFTLIGGEQFF

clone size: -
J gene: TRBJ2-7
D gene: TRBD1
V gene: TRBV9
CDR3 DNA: TGTGCCAGCAGCCCCCGGGGACAGTTCGCCTACGAGCAGTACTTC
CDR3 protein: CASSPRGQFAYEQYF

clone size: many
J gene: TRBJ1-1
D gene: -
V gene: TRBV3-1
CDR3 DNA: TGTGCCAGCAGCCGCCCACAGGGACGTACGACTGAAGCTTTCTTT
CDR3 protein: CASSRPQGRTTEAFF

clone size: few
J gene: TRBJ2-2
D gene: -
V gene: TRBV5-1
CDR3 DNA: TGCGCCAGCAGCTTGACCGAGCCGGCCGGGGAGCTGTTTTTT
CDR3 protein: CASSLTEPAGELFF

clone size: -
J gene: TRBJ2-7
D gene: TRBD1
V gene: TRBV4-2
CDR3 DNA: TGTGCCAGCAGCCAGGAGACCGGGACAGGGTTTATCGAGCAGTACTTC
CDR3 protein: CASSQETGTGFIEQYF

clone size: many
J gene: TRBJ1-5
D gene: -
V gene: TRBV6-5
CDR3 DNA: TGTGCCAGCGGCAGGGGAGACAATCAGCCCCAGCATTTT
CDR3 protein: CASGRGDNQPQHF

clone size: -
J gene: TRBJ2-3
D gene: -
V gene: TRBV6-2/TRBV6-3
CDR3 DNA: TGTGCCAGCAGTTACGGGGAGGAGAGCACAGATACGCAGTATTTT
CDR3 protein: CASSYGEESTDTQYF

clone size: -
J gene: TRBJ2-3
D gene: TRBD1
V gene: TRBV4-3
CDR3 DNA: TGCGCCAGCAGCCAAGATAGGGGACAGGACACAGATACGCAGTATTTT
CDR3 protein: CASSQDRGQDTDTQYF